This T cell receptor beta chain appears in the sequencing data of a study of CD8 T cells in Susac syndrome. The germline V gene encodes CDR1 MNHEY and CDR2 SVGAGI. The CDR3 spans 12 residues. The V gene lost 5 bases and the J gene lost 6 bases, with 10 bases spanning the gap. TCR beta sequencing was performed on blood CD8+ and CD4+ T cells. Random hexamers were used to reverse transcribe 0.5 to 1 ug of RNA. The method of amplification for TCR beta CDR3 was immunoSEQ multiplex PCR, covering 54 Vbeta and 13 Jbeta. TCRdb re-called the immunoSEQ multiplex PCR reads through MiXCR, storing one row per CDR3 protein. This sample has around 270,000 distinct CDR3 sequences, with 85% found just once.

Sequenced: CD8+ T cells from PBMCs. This chain connects TRBV6-5 to TRBJ1-2; no reliable D call. The sequence derives from a human donor with multiple sclerosis. The CDR3 loop is CASSPNGDGYTF. The DNA for the CDR3 is TGTGCCAGCAGTCCGAACGGCGATGGCTACACCTTC.